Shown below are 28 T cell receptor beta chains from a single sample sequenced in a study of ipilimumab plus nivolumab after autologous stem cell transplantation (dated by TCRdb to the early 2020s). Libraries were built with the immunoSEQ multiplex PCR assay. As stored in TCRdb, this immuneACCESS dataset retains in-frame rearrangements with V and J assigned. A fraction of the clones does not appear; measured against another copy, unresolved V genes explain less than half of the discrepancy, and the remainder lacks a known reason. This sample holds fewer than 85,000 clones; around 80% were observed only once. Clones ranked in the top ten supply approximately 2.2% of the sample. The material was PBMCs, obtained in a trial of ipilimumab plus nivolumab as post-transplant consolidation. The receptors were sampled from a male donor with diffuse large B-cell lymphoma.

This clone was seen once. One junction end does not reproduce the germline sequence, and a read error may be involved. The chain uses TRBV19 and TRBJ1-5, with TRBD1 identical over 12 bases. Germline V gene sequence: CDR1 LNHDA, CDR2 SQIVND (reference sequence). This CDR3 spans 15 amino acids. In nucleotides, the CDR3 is TGTGCCAGTAGTCTTGGGACAGGGGGCAACCAGCCCCAGCATTTT. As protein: CASSLGTGGNQPQHF.

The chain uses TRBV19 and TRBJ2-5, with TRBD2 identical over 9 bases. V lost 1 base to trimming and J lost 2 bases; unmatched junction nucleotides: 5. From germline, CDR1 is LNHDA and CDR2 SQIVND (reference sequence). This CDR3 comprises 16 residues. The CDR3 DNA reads TGTGCCAGTAGTATAGGTGGTAGCGGGGGACAAGAGACCCAGTACTTC. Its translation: CASSIGGSGGQETQYF. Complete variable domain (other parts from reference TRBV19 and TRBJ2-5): DGGITQSPKYLFRKEGQNVTLSCEQNLNHDAMYWYRQDPGQGLRLIYYSQIVNDFQKGDIAEGYSVSREKKESFPLTVTSAQKNPTAFYLCASSIGGSGGQETQYFGPGTRLLVL.

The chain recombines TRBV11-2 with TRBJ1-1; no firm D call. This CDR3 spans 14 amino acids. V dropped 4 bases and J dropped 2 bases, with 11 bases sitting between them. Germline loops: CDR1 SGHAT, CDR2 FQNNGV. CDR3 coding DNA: TGTGCCAGCAGCTACAAGGACCTAAACACTGAAGCTTTCTTT. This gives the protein CASSYKDLNTEAFF.

CDR3 loop: CASRLGQNTGELFF. The DNA for the CDR3 is TGTGCCAGCAGGCTTGGACAGAACACCGGGGAGCTGTTTTTT. The rearrangement joins TRBV6-1 to TRBJ2-2; tentative D call: TRBD1 (5 bases). Germline loops: CDR1 MNHNS, CDR2 SASEGT. This CDR3 is built from 14 residues. Trimming removed 6 bases at V and 1 base at J, with 9 bases between.

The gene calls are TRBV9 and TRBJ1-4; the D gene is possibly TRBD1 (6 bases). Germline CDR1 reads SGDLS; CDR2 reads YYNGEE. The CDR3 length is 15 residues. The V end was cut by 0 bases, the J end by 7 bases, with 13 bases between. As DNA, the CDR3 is TGTGCCAGCAGCGTAGGGGGGCAGGGAGGTGAAAAACTGTTTTTT. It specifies CASSVGGQGGEKLFF.

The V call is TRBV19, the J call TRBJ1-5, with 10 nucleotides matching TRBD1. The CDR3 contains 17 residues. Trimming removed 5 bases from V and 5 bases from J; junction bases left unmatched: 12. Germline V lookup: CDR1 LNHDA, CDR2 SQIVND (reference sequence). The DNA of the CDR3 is TGTGCCAGTAGTCCTAACGGACAGGGGGTTTTGGATCAGCCCCAGCATTTT. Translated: CASSPNGQGVLDQPQHF.

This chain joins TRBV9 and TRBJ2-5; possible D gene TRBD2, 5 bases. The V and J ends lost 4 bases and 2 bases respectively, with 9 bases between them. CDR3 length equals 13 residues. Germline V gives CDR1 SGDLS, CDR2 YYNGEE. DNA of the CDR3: TGTGCCAGCAGCTACGGGGATCAAGAGACCCAGTACTTC. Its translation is CASSYGDQETQYF.

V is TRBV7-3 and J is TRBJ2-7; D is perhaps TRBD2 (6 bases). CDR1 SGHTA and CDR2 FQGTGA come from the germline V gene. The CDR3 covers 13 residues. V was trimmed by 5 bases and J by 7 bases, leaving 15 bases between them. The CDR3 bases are TGTGCCAGCAGCCCGAGACTAGGTGGTGAGCAGTACTTC. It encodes CASSPRLGGEQYF.

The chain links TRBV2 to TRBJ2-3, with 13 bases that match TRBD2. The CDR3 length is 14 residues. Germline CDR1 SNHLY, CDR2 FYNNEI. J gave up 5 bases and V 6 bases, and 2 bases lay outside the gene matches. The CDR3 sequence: CASRRTSGGDTQYF. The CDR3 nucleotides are TGTGCCAGCAGGAGGACTAGCGGGGGAGATACGCAGTATTTT.

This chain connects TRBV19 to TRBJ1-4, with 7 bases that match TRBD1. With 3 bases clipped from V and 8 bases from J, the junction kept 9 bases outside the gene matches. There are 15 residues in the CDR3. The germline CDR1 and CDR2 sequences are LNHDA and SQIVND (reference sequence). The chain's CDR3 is CASSIPTGFREKLFF. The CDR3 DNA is TGTGCCAGTAGTATTCCGACAGGGTTTCGGGAAAAACTGTTTTTT.

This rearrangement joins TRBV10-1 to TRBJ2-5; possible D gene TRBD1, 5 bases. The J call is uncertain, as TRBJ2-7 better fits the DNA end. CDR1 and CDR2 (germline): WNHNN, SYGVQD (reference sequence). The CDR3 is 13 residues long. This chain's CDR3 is CASSEQDIGEQYF. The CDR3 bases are TGCGCCAGCAGTGAACAGGACATCGGCGAGCAGTACTTC.

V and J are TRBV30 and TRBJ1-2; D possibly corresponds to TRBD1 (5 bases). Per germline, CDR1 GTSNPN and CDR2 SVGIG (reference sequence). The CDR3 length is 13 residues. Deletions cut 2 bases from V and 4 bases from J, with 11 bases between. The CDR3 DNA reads TGTGCCTGGAGTAACAGGCCCACCTATGGCTACACCTTC. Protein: CAWSNRPTYGYTF.

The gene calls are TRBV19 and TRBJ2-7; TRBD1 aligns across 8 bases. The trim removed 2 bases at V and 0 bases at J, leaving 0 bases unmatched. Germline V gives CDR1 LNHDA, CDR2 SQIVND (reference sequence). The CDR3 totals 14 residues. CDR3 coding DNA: TGTGCCAGTAGTATACAGGGGGCCTCCTACGAGCAGTACTTC. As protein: CASSIQGASYEQYF.

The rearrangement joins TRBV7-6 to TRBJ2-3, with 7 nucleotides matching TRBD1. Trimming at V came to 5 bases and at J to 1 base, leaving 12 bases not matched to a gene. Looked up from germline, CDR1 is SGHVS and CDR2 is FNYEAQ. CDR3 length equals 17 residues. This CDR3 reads CASSTRATGTGTDTQYF. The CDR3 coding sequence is TGTGCCAGCAGCACAAGGGCCACTGGGACAGGCACAGATACGCAGTATTTT.

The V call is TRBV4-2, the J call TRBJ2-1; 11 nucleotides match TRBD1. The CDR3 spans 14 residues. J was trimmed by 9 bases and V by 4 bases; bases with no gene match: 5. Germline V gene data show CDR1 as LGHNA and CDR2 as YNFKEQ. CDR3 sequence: CASSPDRGPREQFF. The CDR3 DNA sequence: TGTGCCAGCAGCCCGGACAGGGGGCCTCGTGAGCAGTTCTTC.

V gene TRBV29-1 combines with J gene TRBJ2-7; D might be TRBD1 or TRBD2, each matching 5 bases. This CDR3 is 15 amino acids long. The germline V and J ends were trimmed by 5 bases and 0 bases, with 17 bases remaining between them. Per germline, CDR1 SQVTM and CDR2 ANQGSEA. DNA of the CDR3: TGCAGCGTTTTAAAGCTGAAGGGGAGCTCCTACGAGCAGTACTTC. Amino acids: CSVLKLKGSSYEQYF.

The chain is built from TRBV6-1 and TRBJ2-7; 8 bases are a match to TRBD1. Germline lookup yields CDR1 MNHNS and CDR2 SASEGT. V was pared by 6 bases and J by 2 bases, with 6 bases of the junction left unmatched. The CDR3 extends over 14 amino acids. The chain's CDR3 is CASRKTGAPYEQYF. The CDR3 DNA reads TGTGCCAGCAGGAAGACAGGGGCGCCCTACGAGCAGTACTTC.

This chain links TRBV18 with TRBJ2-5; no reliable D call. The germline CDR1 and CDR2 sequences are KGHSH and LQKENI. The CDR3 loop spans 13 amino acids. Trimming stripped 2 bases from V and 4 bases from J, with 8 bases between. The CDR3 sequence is CASSPEVRETQYF. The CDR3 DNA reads TGTGCCAGCTCACCAGAAGTCAGAGAGACCCAGTACTTC.

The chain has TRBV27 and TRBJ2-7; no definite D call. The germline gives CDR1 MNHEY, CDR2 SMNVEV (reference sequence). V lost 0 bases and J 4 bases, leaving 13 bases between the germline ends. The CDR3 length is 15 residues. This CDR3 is CASSLSHSRRYEQYF. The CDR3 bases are TGTGCCAGCAGTTTATCGCATTCTCGGCGGTACGAGCAGTACTTC.

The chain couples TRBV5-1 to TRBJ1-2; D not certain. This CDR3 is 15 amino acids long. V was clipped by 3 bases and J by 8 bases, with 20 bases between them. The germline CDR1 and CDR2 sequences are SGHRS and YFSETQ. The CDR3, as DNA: TGCGCCAGCAGCTCCCTCACTCAACCCGCCGCGGGCTACACCTTC. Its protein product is CASSSLTQPAAGYTF.

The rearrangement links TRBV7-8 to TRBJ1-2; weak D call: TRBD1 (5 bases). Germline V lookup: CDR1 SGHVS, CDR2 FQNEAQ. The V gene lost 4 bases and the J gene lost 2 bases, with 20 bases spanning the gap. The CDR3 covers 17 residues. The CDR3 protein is CASSSTGSANANYGYTF. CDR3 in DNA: TGTGCCAGCAGCTCCACAGGATCCGCTAACGCAAACTATGGCTACACCTTC. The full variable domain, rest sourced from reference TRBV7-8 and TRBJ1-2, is GAGVSQSPRYKVAKRGQDVALRCDPISGHVSLFWYQQALGQGPEFLTYFQNEAQLDKSGLPSDRFFAERPEGSVSTLKIQRTQQEDSAVYLCASSSTGSANANYGYTFGSGTRLTVV.

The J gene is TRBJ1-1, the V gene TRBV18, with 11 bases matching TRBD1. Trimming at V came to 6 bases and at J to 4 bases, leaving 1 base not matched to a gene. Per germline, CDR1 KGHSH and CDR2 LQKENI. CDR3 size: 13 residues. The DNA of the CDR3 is TGTGCCAGCTCCGGGACAGGGGGCACTGAAGCTTTCTTT. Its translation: CASSGTGGTEAFF.

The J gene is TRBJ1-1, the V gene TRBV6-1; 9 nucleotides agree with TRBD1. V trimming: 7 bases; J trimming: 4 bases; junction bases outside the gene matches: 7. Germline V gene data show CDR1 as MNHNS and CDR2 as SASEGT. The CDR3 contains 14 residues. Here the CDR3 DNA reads TGTGCCAGCACCAAACAGGGGGCGAGCACTGAAGCTTTCTTT. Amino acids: CASTKQGASTEAFF.

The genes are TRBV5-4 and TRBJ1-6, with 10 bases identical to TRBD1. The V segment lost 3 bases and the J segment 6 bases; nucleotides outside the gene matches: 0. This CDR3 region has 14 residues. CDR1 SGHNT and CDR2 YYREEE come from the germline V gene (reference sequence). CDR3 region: CASSWDRGNSPLHF. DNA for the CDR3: TGTGCCAGCAGCTGGGACAGGGGTAATTCACCCCTCCACTTT.

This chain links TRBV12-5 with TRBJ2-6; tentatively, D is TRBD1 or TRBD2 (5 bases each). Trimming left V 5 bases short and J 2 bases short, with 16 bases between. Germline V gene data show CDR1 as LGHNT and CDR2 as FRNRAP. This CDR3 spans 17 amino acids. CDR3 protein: CASGPTPGSPGANVLTF. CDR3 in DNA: TGTGCTAGTGGTCCCACCCCAGGGAGCCCTGGGGCCAACGTCCTGACTTTC. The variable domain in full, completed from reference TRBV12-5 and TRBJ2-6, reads DARVTQTPRHKVTEMGQEVTMRCQPILGHNTVFWYRQTMMQGLELLAYFRNRAPLDDSGMPKDRFSAEMPDATLATLKIQPSEPRDSAVYFCASGPTPGSPGANVLTFGAGSRLTVL.

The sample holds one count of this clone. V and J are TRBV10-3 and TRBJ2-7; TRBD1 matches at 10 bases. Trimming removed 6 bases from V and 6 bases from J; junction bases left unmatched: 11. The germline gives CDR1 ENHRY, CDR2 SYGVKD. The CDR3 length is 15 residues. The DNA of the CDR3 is TGTGCCATCAGCGGTCCGGGACAGGGGTTGGGCGAGCAGTACTTC. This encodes CAISGPGQGLGEQYF.

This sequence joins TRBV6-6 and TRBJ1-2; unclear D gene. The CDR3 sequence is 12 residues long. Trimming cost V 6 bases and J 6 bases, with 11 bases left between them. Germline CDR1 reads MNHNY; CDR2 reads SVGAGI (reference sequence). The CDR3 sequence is CASRPNKDGYTF. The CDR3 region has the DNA TGTGCCAGCAGGCCCAATAAGGATGGCTACACCTTC.

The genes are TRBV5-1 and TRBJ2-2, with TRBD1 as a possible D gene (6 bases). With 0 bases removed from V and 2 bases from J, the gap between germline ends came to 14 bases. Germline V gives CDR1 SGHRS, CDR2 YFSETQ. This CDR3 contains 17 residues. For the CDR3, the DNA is TGCGCCAGCAGCTTGGGGAGACAGGCGTTAAACACCGGGGAGCTGTTTTTT. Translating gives CASSLGRQALNTGELFF.